This TCR beta chain was recovered during a study of blood T cell repertoires in COVID-19. Across the study: From the United States, Italy and Spain came samples of acute and convalescent COVID-19.

Clones were read by immunoSEQ multiplex PCR, and TCRdb kept only the in-frame ones, dropping some. The table records 200,000 to 250,000 clones, 85% to 90% of them present only once. This clonotype was obtained from a woman aged 50 to 65 in a cohort exposed to, infected with or recovered from COVID-19 (not recorded which). Sequenced sample: PBMCs or T cells enriched from blood (not recorded which).

For the CDR3, the DNA is TGTGCCAGTAGAAAACCCGGGACAGATAATTCACCCCTCCACTTT. This translates into CASRKPGTDNSPLHF. This chain joins TRBV19 and TRBJ1-6; 7 positions match TRBD1. Germline trimming cut 6 bases from V and 5 bases from J; bases unmatched to any gene: 7. This CDR3 has 15 residues. CDR1 is LNHDA, CDR2 SQIVND, per germline (reference sequence).